Listed here are 8 T cell receptor beta chains from one sample, sequenced in a study of T cells in Graves' hyperthyroidism and ophthalmopathy. Using RNA transcripts as the source, TCR beta CDR3 regions were amplified. The primer set for the first-round RT-PCR of the TCR CDR3 was HTBI. In TCRdb, the multiplex PCR reads were re-called with MiXCR into one record per CDR3 protein. Of about 500,000 distinct CDR3 sequences listed, around 17% are singletons. Specimen: blood. These receptors came from a woman under 30 with Graves' hyperthyroidism.

This clonotype was observed a handful of times. The rearrangement uses TRBV6-6 and TRBJ1-2, with D uncertain. Trimming took off 2 bases at V and 3 bases at J, with 16 bases between the two ends. The CDR3 totals 16 residues. Germline lookup yields CDR1 MNHNY and CDR2 SVGAGI (reference sequence). CDR3 residues: CASSYRNARKDYGYTF. In DNA, the CDR3 is TGTGCCAGCAGTTACCGGAACGCCCGGAAAGACTATGGCTACACCTTC.

This chain joins TRBV20-1 and TRBJ2-3; TRBD2 is a possible D gene (7 bases). This CDR3 has 14 residues. CDR1 DFQATT and CDR2 SNEGSKA come from the germline V gene (reference sequence). With 5 bases removed from V and 3 bases from J, the gap between germline ends came to 15 bases. The CDR3 spells CSASGGGGTDTQYF. The CDR3 DNA reads TGCAGTGCTTCCGGCGGGGGCGGGACAGATACGCAGTATTTT.

This clonotype was counted only a few times. The genes are TRBV12-3 or TRBV12-4 and TRBJ2-7; D is undetermined. The CDR3 is made up of 13 amino acids. Trimming cost V 10 bases and J 1 base, with 14 bases left between them. CDR3 loop: CATQRVGSYEQYF. The CDR3, as DNA: TGTGCCACCCAAAGGGTGGGTTCCTACGAGCAGTACTTC.

This clonotype was seen a handful of times. CDR3 coding DNA: TGCGCCAGCAGCTTGCCGCGACCCGGACTAGCGGGGGGGAAGTCCTCCTACGAGCAGTACTTC. It specifies CASSLPRPGLAGGKSSYEQYF. The gene calls are TRBV5-1 and TRBJ2-7; 15 positions match TRBD2. V was clipped by 1 base and J by 0 bases; unmatched bases: 14. CDR1 is SGHRS and CDR2 is YFSETQ in the germline V gene. This CDR3 contains 21 residues.

A few counts support this clonotype. V and J are TRBV5-4 and TRBJ2-1; the match to TRBD2 covers 14 bases. The V gene's germline CDR1 is SGHNT and CDR2 YYREEE (reference sequence). The CDR3 length is 16 residues. Trimming took 0 bases from V and 8 from J; bases not matched to a gene: 4. CDR3 sequence: CASSLGLAGGPDEQFF. In DNA form, the CDR3 reads TGTGCCAGCAGCTTGGGACTAGCGGGGGGGCCTGATGAGCAGTTCTTC.

There are many counts of this clonotype. V and J are TRBV15 and TRBJ2-1; 11 bases are a match to TRBD2. Germline V gives CDR1 LNHNV, CDR2 YYDKDF (reference sequence). The J segment lost 5 bases and the V segment lost 5 bases, leaving 5 bases of the junction unmatched. The CDR3 is made up of 15 amino acids. The CDR3 region has the DNA TGTGCCACCAGCGTTCGACTAGCGGGGAACAATGAGCAGTTCTTC. It yields the protein CATSVRLAGNNEQFF.

This chain uses TRBV28 with TRBJ2-3; 7 bases fit TRBD1. The V gene's germline CDR1 is MDHEN and CDR2 SYDVKM. With V trimmed by 3 bases and J by 5 bases, 11 bases remained unmatched. There are 16 residues in the CDR3. The CDR3 region is CASSFGTGQTIDTQYF. In nucleotides, the CDR3 is TGTGCCAGCAGTTTTGGGACGGGACAGACCATAGATACGCAGTATTTT.

The chain carries TRBV20-1 and TRBJ1-5; 12 bases are shared with TRBD1. The V and J ends lost 3 bases and 7 bases, in that order; junction bases with no gene match: 4. The V gene's germline CDR1 is DFQATT and CDR2 SNEGSKA (reference sequence). The CDR3 spans 14 residues. The CDR3 here is CSARGTGGWQPQHF. The CDR3 DNA reads TGCAGTGCTAGGGGGACAGGGGGCTGGCAGCCCCAGCATTTT.